Only a few counts were recorded for the clone carrying this T cell receptor beta chain. Its antigen is still unknown. Germline CDR1 is SGHDN and CDR2 is FVKESK. The CDR3 consists of 17 residues. V was pared by 0 bases and J by 4 bases, with 15 bases between. These data belong to a study of T cell repertoires in cytomegalovirus infection. As for the study in general: Recently identified HLA-C-restricted CMV epitopes were used, and well-studied HLA-B-restricted CMV epitopes were used as well. Through public TCR beta signatures, both CMV infection and matching HLA type were indicated.

TCRdb reanalysed the reads using MiXCR and keeps one entry per CDR3 protein. The repertoire holds some 700,000 distinct CDR3 sequences, with approximately 33% as singletons. Points from the study as a whole: CMV carriers with the relevant HLA were identified by cumulative public TCR beta family frequency. Across the ex vivo response, the dominant clonotypes were HLA-C-restricted CMV-specific TCR beta clonotypes.

The source is a human donor in good health (CMV status not recorded). Some clones in this sample may be carry-over from other donors' samples. Sequencing used cultured PBMCs, obtained from culture after CMV antigen stimulation. The chain has TRBV14 and TRBJ2-2, with no clear D. CDR3 in DNA: TGTGCCAGCAGCCAAGAATGGTTCGCCGCCGGCACCGGGGAGCTGTTTTTT. Amino acids: CASSQEWFAAGTGELFF.